This is a list of T cell receptor beta chains from one sample in a study of cytomegalovirus exposure and HLA in healthy donors. Data came from immunoSEQ multiplex PCR; TCRdb stores just in-frame clones and leaves some out. The sample carries tens of thousands of clones, about 92% recorded once. Sequencing used PBMCs. These receptors all come from a man between 18 and 35 years old in good health and CMV-seronegative. The CDR3 runs from the conserved cysteine through the conserved F or W. Each record gives: D gene, J gene, clone size, V gene, CDR3 protein, CDR3 DNA. The D gene is left open where the match is weak. A clone size is listed for some rows: how often the clone was seen (once, few, many), or a class if it is expanded.

TRBD1,TRBJ1-1,once,TRBV6-5,CASSYVTGGTEAFF,TGTGCCAGCAGTTACGTCACAGGGGGCACTGAAGCTTTCTTT
.,TRBJ1-2,.,TRBV11-1,CASSLASQRANYGYTF,TGTGCCAGCAGCTTAGCGAGCCAGCGAGCTAACTATGGCTACACCTTC
.,TRBJ1-2,.,TRBV6-1,CASSEAGSLNYGYTF,TGTGCCAGCAGTGAAGCGGGCTCGTTGAACTATGGCTACACCTTC
TRBD2,TRBJ2-1,.,TRBV7-7,CASSLAEKTGLAGALAEQFF,TGTGCTAGCAGCTTAGCGGAAAAAACGGGACTAGCGGGGGCCCTTGCTGAGCAGTTCTTC
.,TRBJ1-4,.,TRBV6-5,CASSYGGEDEKLFF,TGTGCCAGCAGTTACGGTGGAGAGGATGAAAAACTGTTTTTT
.,TRBJ2-3,.,TRBV9,CASSVEGDTLGTQYF,TGTGCCAGCAGCGTAGAGGGGGATACCCTAGGTACGCAGTATTTT
TRBD1,TRBJ1-1,once,TRBV7-3,CASSPQGAISRAFF,TGTGCCAGCAGCCCCCAGGGGGCAATTTCACGAGCTTTCTTT
.,TRBJ1-2,.,TRBV15,CATSTVEGGRLHGYTF,TGTGCCACCAGCACGGTAGAAGGAGGGAGGCTTCATGGCTACACCTTC
.,TRBJ1-1,.,TRBV6-5,CACIREGTMNTEAFF,TGTGCCTGCATTAGGGAGGGAACCATGAACACTGAAGCTTTCTTT
TRBD2,TRBJ2-3,.,TRBV10-2,CASSQPGLAGGWADTQYF,TGCGCCAGCAGCCAACCGGGACTAGCGGGAGGATGGGCAGATACGCAGTATTTT
.,TRBJ2-5,.,TRBV5-1,CASSLSAGGRGQETQYF,TGCGCCAGCAGCTTGAGTGCGGGGGGCAGGGGGCAAGAGACCCAGTACTTC
.,TRBJ1-2,.,TRBV6-6,CASSNLRVFAGYTF,TGTGCCAGCAGTAACCTCAGGGTATTTGCTGGCTACACCTTC
TRBD2,TRBJ2-1,.,TRBV18,CASSPLGTSGNEQFF,TGTGCCAGCTCACCATTGGGGACTAGCGGCAATGAGCAGTTCTTC
.,TRBJ2-5,.,TRBV11-3,CASSNLAEGGKTQYF,TGTGCCAGCAGCAATCTAGCGGAGGGGGGGAAGACCCAGTACTTC
.,TRBJ1-2,.,TRBV5-5,CASSLGSGMAF,TGTGCCAGCAGCTTGGGATCTGGCATGGCCTTC
.,TRBJ1-6,.,TRBV11-2,CASRPRGYNSPLHF,TGTGCCAGCAGGCCACGAGGCTATAATTCACCCCTCCACTTT
TRBD1,TRBJ1-1,.,TRBV5-6,CASNRGMNTEAFF,TGTGCCAGCAACAGGGGCATGAACACTGAAGCTTTCTTT
.,TRBJ2-1,.,TRBV29-1,CSVPDIVHEQFF,TGCAGCGTTCCTGACATCGTCCATGAGCAGTTCTTC
.,TRBJ2-7,.,TRBV19,CASSDNAGYEQYF,TGTGCCAGTAGCGACAACGCCGGCTACGAGCAGTACTTC
.,TRBJ1-1,.,TRBV19,CASSRPFGVRDTEAFF,TGTGCCAGTAGTAGACCGTTCGGGGTGAGGGACACTGAAGCTTTCTTT
TRBD1,TRBJ2-6,once,TRBV7-9,CASSTGTGAFSGANVLTF,TGTGCCAGCAGCACCGGGACAGGCGCTTTCTCTGGGGCCAACGTCCTGACTTTC
TRBD1,TRBJ2-3,.,TRBV6-4,CASSVSGTGGDTQYF,TGTGCCAGCAGTGTCTCCGGGACAGGGGGCGATACGCAGTATTTT
.,TRBJ2-3,.,TRBV9,CASSAVGRDTDTQYF,TGTGCCAGCAGCGCCGTAGGCAGGGACACAGATACGCAGTATTTT
TRBD2,TRBJ2-1,.,TRBV4-1,CASSQRLAGGNSYNEQFF,TGCGCCAGCAGCCAACGGCTAGCGGGGGGCAACTCCTACAATGAGCAGTTCTTC
TRBD1,TRBJ1-1,.,TRBV14,CASSPPGQGARGTEAFF,TGTGCCAGCAGCCCCCCGGGACAGGGGGCGAGGGGCACTGAAGCTTTCTTT
.,TRBJ2-5,.,TRBV6-5,CASSYMAGETQYF,TGTGCCAGCAGTTACATGGCAGGGGAGACCCAGTACTTC
.,TRBJ1-5,.,TRBV7-8,CASSPRRGGALNQPQHF,TGTGCCAGCAGCCCAAGGCGGGGGGGGGCGTTGAATCAGCCCCAGCATTTT
.,TRBJ1-1,.,TRBV7-9,CASRPYANTEAFF,TGTGCCAGCAGGCCCTACGCAAACACTGAAGCTTTCTTT
TRBD1,TRBJ1-5,many,TRBV6-5,CASSSGQKHGQPQHF,TGTGCCAGCAGCTCGGGACAGAAACACGGGCAGCCCCAGCATTTT
TRBD1,TRBJ1-1,.,TRBV19,CASSIGGGGGTEAFF,TGTGCCAGTAGTATAGGAGGAGGGGGCGGTACTGAAGCTTTCTTT
TRBD2,TRBJ2-3,.,TRBV5-4,CASSLSSGGTDTQYF,TGTGCCAGCAGCTTGAGTAGCGGGGGAACAGATACGCAGTATTTT
.,TRBJ1-5,.,TRBV15,CATSGGEGPAEYNQPQHF,TGTGCCACCAGCGGAGGGGAGGGGCCCGCGGAGTACAATCAGCCCCAGCATTTT
.,TRBJ2-1,.,TRBV21-1,CATEVGLERPVSYNEQFF,TGTGCCACCGAGGTGGGACTAGAAAGGCCAGTTTCCTACAATGAGCAGTTCTTC
TRBD2,TRBJ2-1,.,TRBV11-3,CASSGRLAGGPIVNNEQFF,TGTGCCAGCAGCGGTCGACTAGCGGGAGGGCCGATAGTTAACAATGAGCAGTTCTTC
TRBD1,TRBJ2-7,.,TRBV10-2,CASDRGVGYEQYF,TGCGCCAGCGACAGGGGAGTCGGCTACGAGCAGTACTTC
TRBD2,TRBJ2-7,.,TRBV7-9,CASSGPSGISYEQYF,TGTGCCAGCAGCGGGCCTAGCGGGATTTCCTACGAGCAGTACTTC
.,TRBJ1-1,.,TRBV30,CAWSVGGAPNTEAFF,TGTGCCTGGAGTGTGGGAGGGGCTCCGAACACTGAAGCTTTCTTT
.,TRBJ2-1,.,TRBV7-2,CASSLSGSSYNEQFF,TGTGCCAGCAGCTTATCAGGGTCCTCCTACAATGAGCAGTTCTTC